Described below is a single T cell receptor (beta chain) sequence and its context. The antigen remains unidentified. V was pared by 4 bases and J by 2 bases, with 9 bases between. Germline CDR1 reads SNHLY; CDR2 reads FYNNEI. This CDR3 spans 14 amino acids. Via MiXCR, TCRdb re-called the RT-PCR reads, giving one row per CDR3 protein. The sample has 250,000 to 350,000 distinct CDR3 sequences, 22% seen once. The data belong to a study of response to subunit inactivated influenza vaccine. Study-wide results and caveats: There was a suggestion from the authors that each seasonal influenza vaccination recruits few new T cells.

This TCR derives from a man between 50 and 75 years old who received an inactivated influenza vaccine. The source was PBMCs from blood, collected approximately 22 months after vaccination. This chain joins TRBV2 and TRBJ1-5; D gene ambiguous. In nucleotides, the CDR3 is TGTGCCAGCAGTGGGGAGGTACGCAATCAGCCCCAGCATTTT. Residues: CASSGEVRNQPQHF.